Below, 7 T cell receptor beta chains from the same sample are listed, as sequenced in a study of blood T cell repertoires in COVID-19. Profiled with immunoSEQ multiplex PCR; TCRdb holds only in-frame clones, not every one. The sample includes 250,000 to 300,000 clones, 70% to 90% of them seen just once. Sequenced input: peripheral blood. These TCRs come from a woman aged 40 to 49 who had recovered from COVID-19.

The gene calls are TRBV4-3 and TRBJ2-1, with a possible D match to TRBD2 (6 bases). This CDR3 comprises 19 residues. The V gene's germline CDR1 is LGHNA and CDR2 YSLEER. Trimming stripped 4 bases from V and 8 bases from J, with 30 bases between. CDR3 coding DNA: TGCGCCAGCAGCCCAAGGGTCCCCGCCGGGACTGCCCCCGTCGATGAGCAGTTCTTC. It codes for CASSPRVPAGTAPVDEQFF.

The V gene is TRBV10-3, the J gene TRBJ2-7, with 7 nucleotides matching TRBD2. CDR1 and CDR2 from the germline V gene are ENHRY and SYGVKD. This CDR3 contains 15 residues. V shed 7 bases, J shed 0 bases, and the junction held 9 bases outside the gene matches. CDR3 protein: CAITSVTSSSYEQYF. CDR3 sequence (DNA): TGTGCCATCACCTCCGTGACTAGCAGCTCCTACGAGCAGTACTTC.

This chain links TRBV5-1 with TRBJ2-1; D is possibly TRBD2 (7 bases). Germline V gene lookup returns CDR1 SGHRS and CDR2 YFSETQ. Trimming left V 4 bases short and J 3 bases short, with 20 bases between. CDR3 length: 17 amino acids. The CDR3 region has the DNA TGCGCCAGCAGCGATGCCCGTAAAGGGGGGGTCTACAATGAGCAGTTCTTC. It encodes CASSDARKGGVYNEQFF.

V usage is TRBV14 and J usage is TRBJ1-1; 7 bases agree with TRBD1. The CDR3 runs to 12 residues. CDR1 and CDR2 (germline): SGHDN, FVKESK. Trimming removed 4 bases from V and 11 bases from J; junction bases left unmatched: 7. CDR3 nucleotides: TGTGCCAGCAGCCCAGACAGGGTACGGGCTTTCTTT. Translating gives CASSPDRVRAFF.

The rearrangement joins TRBV7-2 to TRBJ2-7, with 7 bases lining up with TRBD2. The CDR3 sequence is 13 residues long. The V gene's germline CDR1 is SGHTA and CDR2 FQGNSA. V dropped 5 bases and J dropped 5; count of bases not matched to a gene: 6. CDR3 protein: CASSLRDYHEQYF. Written as DNA, the CDR3 is TGTGCCAGCAGCCTGCGGGACTACCACGAGCAGTACTTC.

The chain is built from TRBV6-2 or TRBV6-3 and TRBJ2-7; 7 nucleotides match TRBD2. V lost 6 bases and J lost 7; bases outside the gene matches: 9. The CDR3 extends over 13 amino acids. In germline, CDR1 is MNHEY, CDR2 SVGEGT. This CDR3 is CASSRWGGEEQYV. DNA of the CDR3: TGTGCCAGCAGCCGGTGGGGGGGGGAAGAGCAGTACGTC.

The chain uses TRBV6-6 and TRBJ2-2; 7 nucleotides align to TRBD2. Looked up from germline, CDR1 is MNHNY and CDR2 is SVGAGI (reference sequence). CDR3 length equals 15 residues. J lost 3 bases, V lost 0 bases, and 1 base had no gene match. The CDR3: CASSYSRGDTGELFF. CDR3 DNA: TGTGCCAGCAGTTACTCTCGGGGGGACACCGGGGAGCTGTTTTTT.